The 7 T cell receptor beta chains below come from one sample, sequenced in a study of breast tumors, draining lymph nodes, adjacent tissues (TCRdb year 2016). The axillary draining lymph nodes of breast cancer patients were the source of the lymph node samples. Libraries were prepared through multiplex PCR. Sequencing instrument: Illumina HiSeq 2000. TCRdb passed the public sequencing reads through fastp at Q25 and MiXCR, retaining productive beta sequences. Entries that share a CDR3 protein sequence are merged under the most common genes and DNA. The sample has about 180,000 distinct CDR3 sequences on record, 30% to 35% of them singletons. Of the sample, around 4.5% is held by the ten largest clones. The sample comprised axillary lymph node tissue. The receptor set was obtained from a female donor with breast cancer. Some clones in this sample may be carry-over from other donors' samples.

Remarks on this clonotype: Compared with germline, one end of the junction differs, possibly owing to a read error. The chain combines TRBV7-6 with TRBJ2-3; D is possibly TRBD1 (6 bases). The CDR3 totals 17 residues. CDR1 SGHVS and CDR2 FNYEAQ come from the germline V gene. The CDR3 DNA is TGTGCCAGCAGCTTACAGGGGCCGGGACCAGCAGCAGATCCGCAGTATTTT. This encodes CASSLQGPGPAADPQYF.

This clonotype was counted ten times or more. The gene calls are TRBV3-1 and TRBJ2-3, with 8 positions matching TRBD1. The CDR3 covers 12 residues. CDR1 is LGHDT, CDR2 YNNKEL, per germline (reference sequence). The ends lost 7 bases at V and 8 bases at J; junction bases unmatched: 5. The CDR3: CASTGQGSTQYF. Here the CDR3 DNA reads TGTGCCAGCACTGGACAGGGAAGTACGCAGTATTTT.

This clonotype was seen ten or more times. This CDR3 reads CATSVSTDTQYF. CDR3 DNA: TGTGCCACCAGTGTTTCCACAGATACGCAGTATTTT. V and J are TRBV24-1 and TRBJ2-3, with D unresolved. The CDR3 is 12 amino acids. V was clipped by 5 bases and J by 2 bases, with 4 bases between them. Per germline, CDR1 KGHDR and CDR2 SFDVKD.

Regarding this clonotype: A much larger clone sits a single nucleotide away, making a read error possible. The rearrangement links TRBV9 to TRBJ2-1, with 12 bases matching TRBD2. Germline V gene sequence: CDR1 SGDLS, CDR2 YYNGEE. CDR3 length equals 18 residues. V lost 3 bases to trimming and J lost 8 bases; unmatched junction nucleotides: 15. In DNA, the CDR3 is TGTGCCAGCAGCGAGCCGGGACTAGCGGGCGACACCACCTATGAGCAGTTCTTC. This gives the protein CASSEPGLAGDTTYEQFF.

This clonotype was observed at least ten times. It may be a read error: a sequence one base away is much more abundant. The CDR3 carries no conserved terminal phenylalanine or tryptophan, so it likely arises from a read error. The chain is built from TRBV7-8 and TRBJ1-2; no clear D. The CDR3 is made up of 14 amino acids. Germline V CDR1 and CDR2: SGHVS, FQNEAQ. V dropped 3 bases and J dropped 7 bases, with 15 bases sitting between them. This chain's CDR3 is CASSFGPARSGYTL. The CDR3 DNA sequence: TGTGCCAGCAGCTTCGGACCGGCTAGGAGTGGCTACACCCTC.

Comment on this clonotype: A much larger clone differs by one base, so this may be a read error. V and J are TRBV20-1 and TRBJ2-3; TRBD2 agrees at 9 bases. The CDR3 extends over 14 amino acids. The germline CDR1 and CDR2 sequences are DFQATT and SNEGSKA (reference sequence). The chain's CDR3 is CSASHSGSTATQYF. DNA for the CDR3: TGCAGTGCTAGTCATAGCGGGAGCACAGCTACGCAGTATTTT.

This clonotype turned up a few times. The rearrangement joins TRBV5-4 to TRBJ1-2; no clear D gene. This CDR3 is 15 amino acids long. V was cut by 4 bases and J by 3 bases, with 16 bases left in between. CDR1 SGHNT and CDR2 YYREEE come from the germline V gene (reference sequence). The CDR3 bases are TGTGCCAGCAGCGGCGAGTTGGGGTTGGACTATGGCTACACCTTC. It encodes CASSGELGLDYGYTF.